Shown below are 19 T cell receptor beta chains from a single sample sequenced in a study of memory CD4+ T cells and cytomegalovirus serostatus (dated by TCRdb to between 2019 and 2020). Single viable CD3+CD4+CD8-CD45RO+ cells were sorted as memory CD4+ T cells on a FACSAria II. Library creation used the immunoSEQ multiplex PCR assay. In its TCRdb copy, this immuneACCESS table keeps in-frame sequences only and misses some clones. Where compared with another copy, unresolved V genes explain less than half of these, and the others have no known cause. A total of about 25,000 clones appear in this sample, around 75% of them only once. Jointly, the top ten make up under 0.75% of the sample. Material: memory CD4+ T cells from blood. Receptor source: an adult in good health and CMV-seronegative.

The genes are TRBV7-3 and TRBJ2-2; 14 positions match TRBD2. Per germline, CDR1 SGHTA and CDR2 FQGTGA. The CDR3 covers 16 residues. With V trimmed by 5 bases and J by 4 bases, 3 bases remained unmatched. CDR3 amino acids: CASSAGLAGATGELFF. Here the CDR3 DNA reads TGTGCCAGCAGCGCGGGACTAGCGGGAGCCACCGGGGAGCTGTTTTTT. Looking up the rest from reference TRBV7-3 and TRBJ2-2 gives the full variable domain: GAGVSQTPSNKVTEKGKYVELRCDPISGHTALYWYRQSLGQGPEFLIYFQGTGAADDSGLPNDRFFAVRPEGSVSTLKIQRTERGDSAVYLCASSAGLAGATGELFFGEGSRLTVL.

This clone was picked up one time. The gene calls are TRBV9 and TRBJ2-2; no clear D. The CDR3 runs 15 residues. Germline V gene lookup returns CDR1 SGDLS and CDR2 YYNGEE. V gave up 0 bases and J gave up 3 bases, with 9 bases separating them. The CDR3 loop reads CASSVDSRYTGELFF. For the CDR3, the DNA is TGTGCCAGCAGCGTAGACAGTAGATACACCGGGGAGCTGTTTTTT.

This clone was seen a handful of times. This chain connects TRBV7-2 to TRBJ2-5, with 9 bases that match TRBD2. Trimming removed 5 bases from V and 5 bases from J; junction bases left unmatched: 6. Germline lookup yields CDR1 SGHTA and CDR2 FQGNSA. This CDR3 has 14 amino acids. CDR3 nucleotides: TGTGCCAGCAGCGGTGGGACTAGCCGGGAGACCCAGTACTTC. Translation: CASSGGTSRETQYF.

The chain combines TRBV19 with TRBJ2-2, with TRBD2 as a possible D gene (6 bases). Germline V gene data show CDR1 as LNHDA and CDR2 as SQIVND (reference sequence). Trimming left V 1 base short and J 1 base short, with 10 bases between. The CDR3 extends over 16 amino acids. The CDR3 DNA sequence: TGTGCCAGTAGTATAGGAGGCGGGGTGAACACCGGGGAGCTGTTTTTT. Its protein is CASSIGGGVNTGELFF.

Only a few counts were recorded for this clone. The J gene is TRBJ1-5, the V gene TRBV4-2; D not certain. V shed 0 bases and J shed 0 bases, with 3 bases lying between them. Per the germline V gene, CDR1 is LGHNA and CDR2 is YNFKEQ. The CDR3 consists of 14 residues. CDR3 in amino acids: CASSQEASNQPQHF. DNA for the CDR3: TGTGCCAGCAGCCAAGAAGCTAGCAATCAGCCCCAGCATTTT.

This clone was picked up one time. This chain uses TRBV7-9 with TRBJ1-1, with a tentative D call TRBD1 (6 bases). Germline values: CDR1 SEHNR, CDR2 FQNEAQ (reference sequence). The CDR3 extends over 14 amino acids. V gave up 1 base and J gave up 4 bases, with 10 bases separating them. The CDR3 sequence is CASSLGGQATEAFF. The CDR3 DNA reads as TGTGCCAGCAGCTTAGGGGGACAAGCCACTGAAGCTTTCTTT.

The chain recombines TRBV6-5 with TRBJ1-6; D not certain. Between the trimmed V and J ends, which lost 6 bases and 6 bases, there was a span of 9 bases. The CDR3 spans 13 residues. Looked up from germline, CDR1 is MNHEY and CDR2 is SVGAGI. The CDR3 bases are TGTGCCAGCAGGACGGGAGCTAATTCACCCCTCCACTTT. Its protein is CASRTGANSPLHF.

DNA of the CDR3: TGTGCCAGCTCGTCACAGGGCCCTACTATGAACACCGGGGAGCTGTTTTTT. It yields the protein CASSSQGPTMNTGELFF. This chain links TRBV18 with TRBJ2-2; a weak D match, TRBD1 (6 bases). The CDR3 sequence is 17 residues long. V was trimmed by 6 bases and J by 1 base, leaving 18 bases between them. CDR1 is KGHSH, CDR2 LQKENI, per germline.

This clone has just a few counts. The chain joins TRBV29-1 to TRBJ1-2, with 7 bases fitting TRBD1. Unmatched junction bases numbered 8, after V lost 4 bases and J lost 6 bases. The CDR3 consists of 13 residues. CDR1 and CDR2 from the germline V gene are SQVTM and ANQGSEA. CDR3 nucleotide sequence: TGCAGCGTTGGTTCTGGGCAGGGGGATGGCTACACCTTC. Translation: CSVGSGQGDGYTF.

This sequence joins TRBV6-1 and TRBJ1-2; weak D call: TRBD1 (6 bases). Germline V gives CDR1 MNHNS, CDR2 SASEGT. Trimming pared 10 bases from V and 0 bases from J, leaving 12 bases between. The CDR3 is 13 residues long. DNA for the CDR3: TGTGCCACTACGAGGGGGGCTAACTATGGCTACACCTTC. Encoded protein: CATTRGANYGYTF.

The chain's CDR3 is CASSGARQPTEAFF. CDR3 DNA: TGTGCCAGCAGTGGGGCCCGGCAGCCCACTGAAGCTTTCTTT. The chain combines TRBV6-1 with TRBJ1-1; D gene uncertain. Germline loops: CDR1 MNHNS, CDR2 SASEGT. There are 14 residues in the CDR3. Trimming took off 4 bases at V and 4 bases at J, with 13 bases between the two ends.

The chain joins TRBV5-6 to TRBJ1-2, with 7 nucleotides matching TRBD1. The CDR3 loop spans 17 amino acids. J lost 0 bases, V lost 1 base, and 9 bases had no gene match. Germline V gene lookup returns CDR1 SGHDT and CDR2 YYEEEE. The CDR3 DNA reads as TGTGCCAGCAGCTTGAAGGTGCGACAGGGTTCTAACTATGGCTACACCTTC. As protein: CASSLKVRQGSNYGYTF.

The chain has TRBV15 and TRBJ2-6, with 8 bases matching TRBD1. CDR1 and CDR2 from the germline V gene are LNHNV and YYDKDF (reference sequence). This CDR3 is built from 19 residues. After removal of 3 bases from V and 2 bases from J, the junction contained 12 bases not matched to a gene. The CDR3 is CATSSPRTGFNPGANVLTF. DNA of the CDR3: TGTGCCACCAGCAGCCCCCGGACAGGGTTTAACCCTGGGGCCAACGTCCTGACTTTC.

This clone was observed a few times. The genes are TRBV19 and TRBJ1-2, with D possibly matching TRBD1 (6 bases). Trimming shortened V by 5 bases and J by 4 bases, and 17 bases separated the two germline ends. Per the germline V gene, CDR1 is LNHDA and CDR2 is SQIVND (reference sequence). The CDR3 sequence is 15 residues long. CDR3 protein: CASSLGTKSTYGYTF. The CDR3 nucleotides are TGTGCCAGTAGTCTGGGGACAAAATCCACCTATGGCTACACCTTC. The variable domain in full, with the rest retrieved from reference TRBV19 and TRBJ1-2, is DGGITQSPKYLFRKEGQNVTLSCEQNLNHDAMYWYRQDPGQGLRLIYYSQIVNDFQKGDIAEGYSVSREKKESFPLTVTSAQKNPTAFYLCASSLGTKSTYGYTFGSGTRLTVV.

This clone was seen only a few times. V is TRBV6-6 and J is TRBJ1-5, with D perhaps matching TRBD1 (5 bases). In germline, CDR1 is MNHNY, CDR2 SVGAGI (reference sequence). V was shortened by 7 bases and J by 3 bases, with 13 bases between the two germline ends. This CDR3 region has 14 residues. The CDR3, as DNA: TGTGCCAGCACGAAGTCAGGGAACAATCAGCCCCAGCATTTT. Translation: CASTKSGNNQPQHF.

The chain uses TRBV11-2 and TRBJ2-5; D possibly corresponds to TRBD2 (6 bases). The CDR3 totals 14 residues. Trimming pared 2 bases from V and 2 bases from J, leaving 9 bases between. Germline values: CDR1 SGHAT, CDR2 FQNNGV. The CDR3 protein is CASSLMAGQETQYF. CDR3 nucleotides: TGTGCCAGCAGCTTAATGGCGGGACAAGAGACCCAGTACTTC.

The chain couples TRBV15 to TRBJ1-2; TRBD1 matches 7 bases. The germline CDR1 and CDR2 sequences are LNHNV and YYDKDF (reference sequence). V dropped 4 bases and J dropped 5; count of bases not matched to a gene: 10. The CDR3 totals 15 residues. The CDR3 region has the DNA TGTGCCACCAGCAAAACCGGGACAGAGGCATATGGCTACACCTTC. This translates into CATSKTGTEAYGYTF.

The chain joins TRBV15 to TRBJ2-5; perhaps TRBD2 as D (6 bases). V was clipped by 2 bases and J by 3 bases, with 16 bases between them. Germline CDR1 is LNHNV and CDR2 is YYDKDF (reference sequence). The length of the CDR3 is 16 residues. The CDR3 region has the DNA TGTGCCACCAGCAGATCCTCCCCGGGAGCTAAAGAGACCCAGTACTTC. Encoded protein: CATSRSSPGAKETQYF.

The chain uses TRBV6-6 and TRBJ1-1; 7 bases map to TRBD1. CDR1 MNHNY and CDR2 SVGAGI come from the germline V gene (reference sequence). With V trimmed by 6 bases and J by 0 bases, 10 bases remained unmatched. The length of the CDR3 is 16 residues. The CDR3 DNA is TGTGCCAGCAGAGACCTTACAGGGGCCTTGAACACTGAAGCTTTCTTT. It is translated as CASRDLTGALNTEAFF.